This TCR beta chain emerged from a study of CDR3 diversity in severe acne. TCRdb ran MiXCR on the PCR reads and lists one entry per CDR3 protein. The table lists under 100,000 distinct CDR3 sequences, about 48% of them singletons. From germline, CDR1 is ENHRY and CDR2 SYGVKD. With 8 bases removed from V and 4 bases from J, the gap between germline ends came to 15 bases. This CDR3 has 13 residues. The source is a male donor in good health, serving as a control. The sequenced material came from blood. This chain connects TRBV10-3 to TRBJ2-7; D call uncertain. The chain's CDR3 is CAIGAPNAYEQYF. The DNA of the CDR3 is TGTGCCATCGGAGCGCCTAATGCATACGAGCAGTACTTC.